This passage covers 24 T cell receptor beta chains from one sample sequenced in a study of blood T cells in healthy people across ages. Using a J-beta primer mix together with a sample-barcoded 5' primer, a second PCR was run for 7 to 11 cycles. TCRdb itself ran the 5' RACE reads through MiXCR, one entry per CDR3 protein. The sample has 650,000 to 800,000 distinct CDR3 sequences, 40% to 50% seen once. The specimen was blood. These receptors all stem from a man aged 55-75 years in good health.

The genes are TRBV5-1 and TRBJ1-6; D is unresolved. V lost 1 base to trimming and J lost 0 bases, with 11 bases between them. This CDR3 spans 17 amino acids. The germline gives CDR1 SGHRS, CDR2 YFSETQ. CDR3 residues: CASSLTTASSYNSPLHF. CDR3 DNA sequence: TGCGCCAGCAGCTTGACTACAGCGAGCTCCTATAATTCACCCCTCCACTTT.

The V and J genes are TRBV12-3 or TRBV12-4 and TRBJ2-1; D is unclear. The CDR3 covers 15 residues. The V and J ends lost 6 bases and 4 bases respectively, with 16 bases between them. The CDR3 sequence is CASRFSQNRYNEQFF. Written as DNA, the CDR3 is TGTGCCAGCAGGTTCAGCCAGAACCGTTACAATGAGCAGTTCTTC.

The V call is TRBV7-2, the J call TRBJ1-6; 8 nucleotides align to TRBD1. The germline CDR1 and CDR2 sequences are SGHTA and FQGNSA. This CDR3 spans 18 amino acids. The V gene end was trimmed by 3 bases and the J gene end by 0 bases; junction bases not matched to a gene: 7. The CDR3 reads CASSFYSGGGSYNSPLHF. In DNA, the CDR3 is TGTGCCAGCAGCTTCTATTCAGGGGGCGGCTCCTATAATTCACCCCTCCACTTT. The complete variable domain, with remaining parts taken from reference TRBV7-2 and TRBJ1-6, reads GAGVSQSPSNKVTEKGKDVELRCDPISGHTALYWYRQSLGQGLEFLIYFQGNSAPDKSGLPSDRFSAERTGGSVSTLTIQRTQQEDSAVYLCASSFYSGGGSYNSPLHFGNGTRLTVT.

The sample holds a few counts of this clonotype. The gene calls are TRBV28 and TRBJ2-5; D may be TRBD2 (7 bases). The V and J ends lost 7 bases and 1 base respectively, with 16 bases between them. CDR1 MDHEN and CDR2 SYDVKM come from the germline V gene. The CDR3 totals 15 residues. CDR3 loop: CASTRGAGPQETQYF. CDR3 in DNA: TGTGCCAGCACCCGGGGGGCCGGACCCCAAGAGACCCAGTACTTC.

CDR3 coding DNA: TGCAGTGCTAGAAGGGACAGGGGGTTGGATCAGTACTTC. It yields the protein CSARRDRGLDQYF. The chain carries TRBV20-1 and TRBJ2-4, with 11 nucleotides matching TRBD1. The CDR3 is 13 amino acids. Germline V CDR1 and CDR2: DFQATT, SNEGSKA (reference sequence). With 2 bases clipped from V and 12 bases from J, the junction kept 6 bases outside the gene matches.

The chain couples TRBV4-1 to TRBJ2-7; D is ambiguous. This CDR3 has 15 residues. CDR1 and CDR2 from the germline V gene are MGHRA and YSYEKL. Trimming took 2 bases from V and 3 from J, leaving 14 bases between them. The chain's CDR3 is CASSQSRQTDYEQYF. CDR3 in DNA: TGCGCCAGCAGCCAAAGTAGACAAACAGACTACGAGCAGTACTTC.

V is TRBV3-1 and J is TRBJ1-6, with a weak D call TRBD1 (5 bases). The CDR3 is 15 amino acids. V was cut by 4 bases and J by 7 bases, with 14 bases left in between. Germline V gene lookup returns CDR1 LGHDT and CDR2 YNNKEL (reference sequence). CDR3 in amino acids: CASSPQGLRNSPLHF. The DNA for the CDR3 is TGTGCCAGCAGCCCCCAGGGTTTACGGAATTCACCCCTCCACTTT.

V gene TRBV3-1 combines with J gene TRBJ2-6, with 7 bases that match TRBD1. J was trimmed by 0 bases and V by 0 bases; bases with no gene match: 11. The V gene's germline CDR1 is LGHDT and CDR2 YNNKEL (reference sequence). This CDR3 has 20 amino acids. The CDR3 here is CASSQDIWDSGISGANVLTF. CDR3 DNA: TGTGCCAGCAGCCAAGATATCTGGGACAGTGGAATCTCTGGGGCCAACGTCCTGACTTTC.

The chain uses TRBV11-2 and TRBJ1-4; D possibly corresponds to TRBD1 (5 bases). V was cut by 5 bases and J by 8 bases, with 6 bases left in between. Germline-derived CDR1 and CDR2 are SGHAT and FQNNGV. This CDR3 region has 11 residues. CDR3 in amino acids: CASSAGEKLFF. The CDR3, as DNA: TGTGCCAGCAGCGCAGGGGAAAAACTGTTTTTT.

This clonotype was seen a few times. The chain combines TRBV7-2 with TRBJ2-5; D is unresolved. The CDR3 loop spans 15 amino acids. The germline V gene has CDR1 SGHTA and CDR2 FQGNSA. V lost 5 bases to trimming and J lost 5 bases, with 18 bases between them. The CDR3 loop is CASSPTLTRRETQYF. CDR3 in DNA: TGTGCCAGCAGCCCGACCCTGACAAGGCGGGAGACCCAGTACTTC.

The chain carries TRBV6-1 and TRBJ2-1; 12 nucleotides match TRBD2. Germline V gene sequence: CDR1 MNHNS, CDR2 SASEGT. V gave up 6 bases and J gave up 6 bases; unmatched junction bases: 3. This CDR3 comprises 14 residues. CDR3 in amino acids: CASRASGGANEQFF. The DNA for the CDR3 is TGTGCCAGCAGGGCTAGCGGGGGGGCCAATGAGCAGTTCTTC.

The CDR3 loop is CASSRGLAQLQETQYF. As DNA, the CDR3 is TGTGCCAGCAGCCGGGGACTAGCGCAACTACAAGAGACCCAGTACTTC. This chain uses TRBV12-3 or TRBV12-4 with TRBJ2-5, with TRBD2 matching over 10 bases. CDR3 size: 16 residues. Losses at the gene ends were 6 bases for V and 2 bases for J; bases not matched to a gene: 9.

This clonotype has just a few counts. The rearrangement joins TRBV4-1 to TRBJ2-7; no firm D call. Trimming cost V 0 bases and J 2 bases, with 14 bases left between them. This CDR3 spans 16 amino acids. In germline, CDR1 is MGHRA, CDR2 YSYEKL. CDR3 region: CASSQEGIRGTYEQYF. CDR3 nucleotide sequence: TGCGCCAGCAGCCAAGAAGGGATTCGAGGTACCTACGAGCAGTACTTC.

As to this clonotype: Possible read error: a much larger clone is one base away. This sequence joins TRBV4-3 and TRBJ2-3; 7 nucleotides match TRBD2. V gave up 0 bases and J gave up 1 base; unmatched junction bases: 1. CDR3 length: 15 amino acids. Germline lookup yields CDR1 LGHNA and CDR2 YSLEER. DNA of the CDR3: TGCGCCAGCAGCCAAGAGGGGGGGTGCACAGATACGCAGTATTTT. It codes for CASSQEGGCTDTQYF.

The chain couples TRBV30 to TRBJ2-7; TRBD2 might be the D (6 bases). V lost 2 bases and J lost 3, with 11 bases in between. Germline V gene data show CDR1 as GTSNPN and CDR2 as SVGIG (reference sequence). The CDR3 runs to 13 residues. The CDR3 spells CAWSPHGGYEQYF. CDR3 nucleotide sequence: TGTGCCTGGAGTCCGCACGGGGGCTACGAGCAGTACTTC.

As concerns this clonotype: A read error may explain this, as a much larger clone is one base away. V and J are TRBV25-1 and TRBJ2-7; D unclear. The germline CDR1 and CDR2 sequences are MGHDK and SYGVNS. The CDR3 runs 16 residues. CDR3 DNA: TGTGCCGGCAGTGAAGTCGGCCAGGAACTCCTCTACGAGCAGTACTTC. This sequence encodes CAGSEVGQELLYEQYF.

This chain links TRBV7-2 with TRBJ2-5; possibly TRBD2 for D (6 bases). V gave up 2 bases and J gave up 2 bases, with 15 bases separating them. CDR3 length: 16 amino acids. Germline CDR1 is SGHTA and CDR2 is FQGNSA. The CDR3, as DNA: TGTGCCAGCAGCTTACCCCGGGCGGGGAGGCAAGAGACCCAGTACTTC. Its protein product is CASSLPRAGRQETQYF.

The J gene is TRBJ2-6, the V gene TRBV4-3; no firm D call. V was shortened by 0 bases and J by 2 bases, with 5 bases between the two germline ends. There are 15 residues in the CDR3. Germline V gene data show CDR1 as LGHNA and CDR2 as YSLEER. CDR3 amino acids: CASSQESPGANVLTF. CDR3 nucleotides: TGCGCCAGCAGCCAAGAGTCCCCTGGGGCCAACGTCCTGACTTTC.

The chain carries TRBV15 and TRBJ2-7; 8 nucleotides agree with TRBD2. Per the germline V gene, CDR1 is LNHNV and CDR2 is YYDKDF (reference sequence). Losses at the gene ends were 4 bases for V and 2 bases for J; bases not matched to a gene: 7. This CDR3 is built from 15 residues. The CDR3 DNA reads as TGTGCCACCAGCAATCAAGCGGGGGACCCCTACGAGCAGTACTTC. It translates to CATSNQAGDPYEQYF.

As to this clonotype: One end of the junction is discordant with germline, which a read error may explain. This chain uses TRBV3-1 with TRBJ2-7; D is unresolved. This CDR3 has 12 amino acids. CDR1 LGHDT and CDR2 YNNKEL come from the germline V gene (reference sequence). CDR3 protein: CARSQVPHEQYF. CDR3 coding DNA: TGTGCCCGCAGCCAAGTTCCCCACGAGCAGTACTTC.

This clonotype was detected only a few times. This chain uses TRBV9 with TRBJ2-4; 8 nucleotides line up with TRBD1. After removal of 2 bases from V and 8 bases from J, the junction contained 15 bases not matched to a gene. The CDR3 extends over 17 amino acids. Germline assignment: CDR1 SGDLS and CDR2 YYNGEE. CDR3 nucleotides: TGTGCCAGCAGCGTTGGGCAGGGGGCCTTGGGTAGGGACATTCAGTACTTC. It encodes CASSVGQGALGRDIQYF.

In regard to this clonotype: It may be a read error: a sequence one base away is much more abundant. The genes are TRBV3-1 and TRBJ2-5; 7 bases are a match to TRBD2. This CDR3 region has 14 residues. Germline CDR1 LGHDT, CDR2 YNNKEL (reference sequence). The DNA of the CDR3 is TGTACCAGCAGCCCCGGGACTATTCAAGAGACCCAGTACTTC. Its protein is CTSSPGTIQETQYF.

This CDR3 is CASSPPGPQGETQYF. CDR3 sequence (DNA): TGTGCCAGCTCACCACCGGGACCGCAGGGAGAGACCCAGTACTTC. The J gene is TRBJ2-7, the V gene TRBV18; D may match TRBD1 or TRBD2 (5 bases each). The DNA end favors TRBJ2-5, so the J call may be wrong. The CDR3 runs to 15 residues. Germline V gene lookup returns CDR1 KGHSH and CDR2 LQKENI.

This sequence joins TRBV5-1 and TRBJ2-7; D is undetermined. Per germline, CDR1 SGHRS and CDR2 YFSETQ. V lost 3 bases, J lost 7 bases, and 20 bases lay in between. CDR3 length equals 15 residues. DNA of the CDR3: TGCGCCAGCAGCTCTTCAAACGACCAGGTAAAAGAGCAGTACTTC. This encodes CASSSSNDQVKEQYF.